These 15 T cell receptor beta chains were sequenced from one sample in a study of CD8 T cells in Susac syndrome. RNA was extracted with the RNeasy kit, and a quantity of roughly 0.5 to 1 ug was reverse transcribed using random hexamers. Via MiXCR, TCRdb re-called the immunoSEQ multiplex PCR reads, giving one row per CDR3 protein. The top ten hold approximately 0.47% of the sample, which has tens of thousands of distinct CDR3 sequences, 95% seen once. The sequenced sample was CD8+ T cells from PBMCs. The receptors were sampled from a human donor with Susac syndrome.

This chain joins TRBV9 and TRBJ1-5; TRBD1 matches at 7 bases. Looked up from germline, CDR1 is SGDLS and CDR2 is YYNGEE. V was clipped by 4 bases and J by 7 bases; unmatched bases: 8. The CDR3 is 14 amino acids. The CDR3 sequence: CASSPGGDLQPQHF. CDR3 sequence (DNA): TGTGCCAGCAGCCCAGGGGGGGACCTCCAGCCCCAGCATTTT.

The chain recombines TRBV20-1 with TRBJ2-5, with 10 bases that match TRBD1. Trimming removed 6 bases from V and 5 bases from J; junction bases left unmatched: 9. Germline values: CDR1 DFQATT, CDR2 SNEGSKA (reference sequence). The CDR3 sequence is 14 residues long. The CDR3 nucleotides read TGCAGTGCGATATCGACAGGGGGCCTTGAGACCCAGTACTTC. The encoded protein is CSAISTGGLETQYF.

The chain employs TRBV7-9 and TRBJ2-1; D is undetermined. This CDR3 has 14 residues. The V and J ends lost 5 bases and 4 bases respectively, with 12 bases between them. CDR1 is SEHNR, CDR2 FQNEAQ, per germline (reference sequence). CDR3 sequence (DNA): TGTGCCAGCAGCCTGAGAGGCTCGTACAATGAGCAGTTCTTC. Translated, it gives CASSLRGSYNEQFF.

V and J are TRBV4-1 and TRBJ2-7, with a tentative D call TRBD1 (6 bases). With 1 base removed from V and 0 bases from J, the gap between germline ends came to 7 bases. The germline V gene encodes CDR1 MGHRA and CDR2 YSYEKL. The CDR3 is 14 residues long. The CDR3 DNA reads TGCGCCAGCAGCCAAGGGGACAACTCCTACGAGCAGTACTTC. It specifies CASSQGDNSYEQYF.

The genes are TRBV4-1 and TRBJ2-7; D remains ambiguous. Per germline, CDR1 MGHRA and CDR2 YSYEKL. V was cut by 7 bases and J by 0 bases, with 16 bases left in between. CDR3 length: 15 residues. CDR3: CASTPGRWPSYEQYF. The CDR3 coding sequence is TGCGCCAGCACCCCCGGCAGGTGGCCCTCCTACGAGCAGTACTTC.

The rearrangement links TRBV5-6 to TRBJ2-5; D is perhaps TRBD1 (6 bases). Trimming cost V 3 bases and J 9 bases, with 18 bases left between them. Germline V gene data show CDR1 as SGHDT and CDR2 as YYEEEE. CDR3 size: 14 residues. The CDR3 is CASSSPTGPMAQYF. The CDR3 nucleotides are TGTGCCAGCAGCTCCCCGACAGGACCCATGGCCCAGTACTTC. Based on the CDR3 plus reference TRBV5-6 and TRBJ2-5, the full variable domain is DAGVTQSPTHLIKTRGQQVTLRCSPKSGHDTVSWYQQALGQGPQFIFQYYEEEERQRGNFPDRFSGHQFPNYSSELNVNALLLGDSALYLCASSSPTGPMAQYFGPGTRLLVL.

This chain links TRBV7-6 with TRBJ2-3; D is ambiguous. The CDR3 has 15 residues. Deletions cut 5 bases from V and 2 bases from J, with 14 bases between. CDR1 is SGHVS, CDR2 FNYEAQ, per germline. The CDR3 loop reads CASSTNLGSTDTQYF. CDR3 in DNA: TGTGCCAGCAGCACCAACTTGGGCTCCACAGATACGCAGTATTTT.

This chain uses TRBV7-3 with TRBJ2-7, with D uncertain. CDR3 length: 13 residues. Germline V CDR1 and CDR2: SGHTA, FQGTGA. V gave up 4 bases and J gave up 3 bases, with 10 bases separating them. CDR3 in amino acids: CASSSGSLYEQYF. The CDR3 nucleotides read TGTGCCAGCAGCTCCGGGTCCCTCTACGAGCAGTACTTC.

The chain uses TRBV7-9 and TRBJ2-7; TRBD1 matches at 7 bases. Germline V gives CDR1 SEHNR, CDR2 FQNEAQ (reference sequence). The length of the CDR3 is 12 residues. V lost 3 bases and J lost 7; bases outside the gene matches: 3. The CDR3 sequence is CASSFRDSEQYF. CDR3 DNA: TGTGCCAGCAGCTTCCGGGACAGTGAGCAGTACTTC.

This chain uses TRBV5-6 with TRBJ1-2, with 7 bases aligning to TRBD1. CDR1 and CDR2 (germline): SGHDT, YYEEEE. The CDR3 length is 15 residues. V trimming: 0 bases; J trimming: 8 bases; junction bases outside the gene matches: 10. Here the CDR3 reads CASSLGQGPRTGYTF. DNA of the CDR3: TGTGCCAGCAGCTTGGGACAGGGACCCCGGACCGGCTACACCTTC. The full variable domain, with the rest looked up from reference TRBV5-6 and TRBJ1-2, is DAGVTQSPTHLIKTRGQQVTLRCSPKSGHDTVSWYQQALGQGPQFIFQYYEEEERQRGNFPDRFSGHQFPNYSSELNVNALLLGDSALYLCASSLGQGPRTGYTFGSGTRLTVV.

The V call is TRBV25-1, the J call TRBJ1-1, with D possibly matching TRBD1 (6 bases). The length of the CDR3 is 14 residues. V shed 6 bases and J shed 5 bases, with 16 bases lying between them. Germline assignment: CDR1 MGHDK and CDR2 SYGVNS. The DNA for the CDR3 is TGTGCCAGCAGCCACAACAGGGATGGGACTGAAGCTTTCTTT. The encoded protein is CASSHNRDGTEAFF. The variable domain in full, with the rest retrieved from reference TRBV25-1 and TRBJ1-1, is EADIYQTPRYLVIGTGKKITLECSQTMGHDKMYWYQQDPGMELHLIHYSYGVNSTEKGDLSSESTVSRIRTEHFPLTLESARPSHTSQYLCASSHNRDGTEAFFGQGTRLTVV.

The chain recombines TRBV7-9 with TRBJ2-7; D call uncertain. The CDR3 length is 13 residues. Trimming stripped 5 bases from V and 2 bases from J, with 10 bases between. The V gene's germline CDR1 is SEHNR and CDR2 FQNEAQ (reference sequence). The DNA for the CDR3 is TGTGCCAGCAGCCCCCAGGAAACCTACGAGCAGTACTTC. Its translation is CASSPQETYEQYF.

The chain has TRBV6-2 or TRBV6-3 and TRBJ2-7; no reliable D call. The V gene's germline CDR1 is MNHEY and CDR2 SVGEGT. V was pared by 2 bases and J by 0 bases, with 5 bases between. The CDR3 has 13 residues. The CDR3, as DNA: TGTGCCAGCAGTTACGGGTACTCCTACGAGCAGTACTTC. Its protein is CASSYGYSYEQYF.

The rearrangement uses TRBV10-3 and TRBJ2-5, with D possibly called TRBD1 or TRBD2 (5 bases each). The CDR3 has 12 residues. V shed 10 bases and J shed 3 bases, with 12 bases lying between them. The germline V gene encodes CDR1 ENHRY and CDR2 SYGVKD. CDR3 nucleotide sequence: TGTGCCACCCGGGACGGGGAAGAGACCCAGTACTTC. It yields the protein CATRDGEETQYF.

The chain is built from TRBV15 and TRBJ2-3; TRBD2 matches at 10 bases. CDR3 length: 16 residues. Germline CDR1 LNHNV, CDR2 YYDKDF (reference sequence). V lost 9 bases, J lost 2 bases, and 11 bases stayed unmatched. The CDR3 is CATEVETSGYTDTQYF. The CDR3 DNA is TGTGCCACGGAAGTGGAGACTAGCGGGTACACAGATACGCAGTATTTT.